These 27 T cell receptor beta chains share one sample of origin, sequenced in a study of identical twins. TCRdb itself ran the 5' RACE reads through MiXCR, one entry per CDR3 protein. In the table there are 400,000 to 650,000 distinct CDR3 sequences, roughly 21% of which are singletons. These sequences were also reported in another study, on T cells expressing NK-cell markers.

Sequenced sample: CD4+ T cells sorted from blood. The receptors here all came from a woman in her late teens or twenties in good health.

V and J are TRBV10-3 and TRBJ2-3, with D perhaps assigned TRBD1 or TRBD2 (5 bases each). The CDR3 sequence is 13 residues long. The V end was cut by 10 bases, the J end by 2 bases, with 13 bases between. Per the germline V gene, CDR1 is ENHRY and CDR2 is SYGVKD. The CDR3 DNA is TGTGCCACCAAGGACGGGGCCACAGATACGCAGTATTTT. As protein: CATKDGATDTQYF.

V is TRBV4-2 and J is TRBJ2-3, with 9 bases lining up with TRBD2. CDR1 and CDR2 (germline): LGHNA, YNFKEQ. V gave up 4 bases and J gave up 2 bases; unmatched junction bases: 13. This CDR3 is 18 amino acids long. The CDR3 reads CASSPTELRGGTTDTQYF. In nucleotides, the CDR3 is TGTGCCAGCAGCCCAACCGAATTGCGGGGGGGGACCACAGATACGCAGTATTTT.

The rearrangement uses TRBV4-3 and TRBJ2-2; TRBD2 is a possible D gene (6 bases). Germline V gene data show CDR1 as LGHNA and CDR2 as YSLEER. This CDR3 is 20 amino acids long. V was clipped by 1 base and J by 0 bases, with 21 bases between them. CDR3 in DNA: TGCGCCAGCAGCCAAGTTAACTATTGGGGGGAGGTCGCGAACACCGGGGAGCTGTTTTTT. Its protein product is CASSQVNYWGEVANTGELFF.

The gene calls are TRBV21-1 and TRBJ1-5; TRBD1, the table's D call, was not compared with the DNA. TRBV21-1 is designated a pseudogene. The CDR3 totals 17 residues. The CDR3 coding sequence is TGTGCCAGCAGCAAAACCCGGGCGCAAAATAGCAATCAGCCCCAGCATTTT. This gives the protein CASSKTRAQNSNQPQHF.

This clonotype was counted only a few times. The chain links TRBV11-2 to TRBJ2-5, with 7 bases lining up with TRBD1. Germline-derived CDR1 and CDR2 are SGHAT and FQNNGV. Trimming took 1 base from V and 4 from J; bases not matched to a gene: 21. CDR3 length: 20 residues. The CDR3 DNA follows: TGTGCCAGCAGCTTAGGAGGACGAGACAGGGAACGGGACCAGCCAGAGACCCAGTACTTC. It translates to CASSLGGRDRERDQPETQYF. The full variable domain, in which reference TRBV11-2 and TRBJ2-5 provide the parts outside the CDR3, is EAGVAQSPRYKIIEKRQSVAFWCNPISGHATLYWYQQILGQGPKLLIQFQNNGVVDDSQLPKDRFSAERLKGVDSTLKIQPAKLEDSAVYLCASSLGGRDRERDQPETQYFGPGTRLLVL.

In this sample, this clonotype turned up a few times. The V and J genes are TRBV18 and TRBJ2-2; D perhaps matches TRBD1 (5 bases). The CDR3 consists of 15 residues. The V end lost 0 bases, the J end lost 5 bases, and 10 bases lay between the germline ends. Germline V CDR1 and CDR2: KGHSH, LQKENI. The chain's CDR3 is CASSPPAGRTGELFF. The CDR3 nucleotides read TGTGCCAGCTCACCACCGGCAGGGCGAACCGGGGAGCTGTTTTTT.

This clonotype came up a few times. As DNA, the CDR3 is TGTGCCAGCTCACCTCAGACGGGAGATACGCAGTATTTT. It specifies CASSPQTGDTQYF. The chain employs TRBV18 and TRBJ2-3; no definite D call. With 3 bases removed from V and 5 bases from J, the gap between germline ends came to 9 bases. The germline gives CDR1 KGHSH, CDR2 LQKENI. This CDR3 region has 13 residues.

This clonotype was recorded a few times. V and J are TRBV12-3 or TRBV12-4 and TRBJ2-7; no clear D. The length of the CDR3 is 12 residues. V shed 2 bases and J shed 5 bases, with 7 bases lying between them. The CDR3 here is CASSLWENEQYF. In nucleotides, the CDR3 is TGTGCCAGCAGTTTATGGGAAAACGAGCAGTACTTC.

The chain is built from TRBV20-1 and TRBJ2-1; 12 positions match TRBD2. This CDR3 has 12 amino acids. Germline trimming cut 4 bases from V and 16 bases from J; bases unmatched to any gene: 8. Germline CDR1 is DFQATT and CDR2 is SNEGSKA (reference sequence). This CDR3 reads CSAKTSGGVHFF. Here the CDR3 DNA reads TGCAGTGCTAAGACTAGCGGGGGCGTACATTTCTTC.

CDR3 sequence: CASSYPGHTPYEQYF. The CDR3 DNA is TGTGCCAGCAGTTACCCGGGACATACCCCCTACGAGCAGTACTTC. This sequence joins TRBV6-2 or TRBV6-3 and TRBJ2-7, with D tentatively TRBD1 (6 bases). The germline CDR1 and CDR2 sequences are MNHEY and SVGEGT. Between the trimmed V and J ends, which lost 2 bases and 2 bases, there was a span of 13 bases. The CDR3 is 15 residues long.

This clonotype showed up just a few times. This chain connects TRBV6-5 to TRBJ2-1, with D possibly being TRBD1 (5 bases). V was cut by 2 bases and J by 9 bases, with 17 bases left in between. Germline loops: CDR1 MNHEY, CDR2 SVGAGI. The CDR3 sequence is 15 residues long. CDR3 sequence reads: CASSYTAGIATEQFF. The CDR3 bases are TGTGCCAGCAGTTACACTGCAGGGATTGCTACTGAGCAGTTCTTC.

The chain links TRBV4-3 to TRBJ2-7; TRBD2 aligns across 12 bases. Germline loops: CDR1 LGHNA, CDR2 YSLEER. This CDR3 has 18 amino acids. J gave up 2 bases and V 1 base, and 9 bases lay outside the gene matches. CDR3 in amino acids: CASSQGSPTSGSPYEQYF. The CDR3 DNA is TGCGCCAGCAGCCAAGGCTCCCCGACTAGCGGGAGTCCCTACGAGCAGTACTTC.

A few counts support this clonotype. The DNA for the CDR3 is TGTGCCAGCAGCCCATTCGCTCCGGGACAGGGCACAGATACGCAGTATTTT. It encodes CASSPFAPGQGTDTQYF. The chain links TRBV6-1 to TRBJ2-3; 8 nucleotides agree with TRBD1. The CDR3 extends over 17 amino acids. With V trimmed by 6 bases and J by 1 base, 12 bases remained unmatched. Germline lookup yields CDR1 MNHNS and CDR2 SASEGT.

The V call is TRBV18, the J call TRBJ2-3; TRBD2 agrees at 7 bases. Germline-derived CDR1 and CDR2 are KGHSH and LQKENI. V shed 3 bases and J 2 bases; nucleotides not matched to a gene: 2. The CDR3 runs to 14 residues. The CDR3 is CASSPQRDTDTQYF. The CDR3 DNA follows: TGTGCCAGCTCACCTCAGCGGGACACAGATACGCAGTATTTT.

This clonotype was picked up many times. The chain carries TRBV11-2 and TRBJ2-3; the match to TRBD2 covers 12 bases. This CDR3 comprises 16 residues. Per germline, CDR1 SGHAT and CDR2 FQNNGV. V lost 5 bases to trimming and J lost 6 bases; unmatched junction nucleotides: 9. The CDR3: CASSLMTSGRIDTQYF. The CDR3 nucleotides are TGTGCCAGCAGCCTTATGACTAGCGGGAGAATTGATACGCAGTATTTT.

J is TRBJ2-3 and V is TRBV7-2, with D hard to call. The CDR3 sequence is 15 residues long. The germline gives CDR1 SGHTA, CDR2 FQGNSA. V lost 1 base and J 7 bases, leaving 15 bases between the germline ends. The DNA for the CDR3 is TGTGCCAGCAGCTTAGTTGCGGTAAACCCTAATACGCAGTATTTT. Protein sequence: CASSLVAVNPNTQYF.

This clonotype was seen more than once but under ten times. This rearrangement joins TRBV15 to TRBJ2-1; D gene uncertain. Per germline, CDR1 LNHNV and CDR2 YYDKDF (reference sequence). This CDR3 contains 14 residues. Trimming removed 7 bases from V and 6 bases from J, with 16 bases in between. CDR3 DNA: TGTGCCACCAAGGAAAGTCCATGGTCCAATGAGCAGTTCTTC. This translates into CATKESPWSNEQFF.

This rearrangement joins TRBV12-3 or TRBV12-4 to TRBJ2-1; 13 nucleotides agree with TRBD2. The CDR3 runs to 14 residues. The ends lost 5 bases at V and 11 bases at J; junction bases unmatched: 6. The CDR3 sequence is CASSPVGTSGKQFF. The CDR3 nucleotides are TGTGCCAGCAGTCCGGTCGGGACTAGCGGGAAGCAGTTCTTC.

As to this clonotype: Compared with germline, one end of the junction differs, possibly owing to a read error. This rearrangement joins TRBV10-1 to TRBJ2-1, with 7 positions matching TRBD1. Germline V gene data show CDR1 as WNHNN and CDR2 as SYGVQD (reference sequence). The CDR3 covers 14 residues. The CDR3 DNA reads TGCGCCAGCAGTCAAGGGGGCCAATACAATGAGCGGTTCTTC. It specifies CASSQGGQYNERFF.

In DNA, the CDR3 is TGTGCCATCAGTGAATCCACCGGCGGGGGCCAAGAGACCCAGTACTTC. Its translation is CAISESTGGGQETQYF. The V call is TRBV10-3, the J call TRBJ2-5; 7 nucleotides line up with TRBD2. This CDR3 comprises 16 residues. V was pared by 3 bases and J by 1 base, with 8 bases of the junction left unmatched. Germline CDR1 and CDR2: ENHRY and SYGVKD.

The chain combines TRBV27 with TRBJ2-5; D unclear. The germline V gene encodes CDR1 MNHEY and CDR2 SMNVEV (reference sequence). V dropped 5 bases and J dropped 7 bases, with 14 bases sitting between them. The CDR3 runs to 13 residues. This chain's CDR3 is CASSQDGFVTQYF. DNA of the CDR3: TGTGCCAGCAGTCAAGATGGCTTCGTGACCCAGTACTTC.

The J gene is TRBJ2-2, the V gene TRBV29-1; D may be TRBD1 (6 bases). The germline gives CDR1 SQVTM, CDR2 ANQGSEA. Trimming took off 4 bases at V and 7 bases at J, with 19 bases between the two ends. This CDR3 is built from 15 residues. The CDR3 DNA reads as TGCAGCGTTGGGTACTACCCGCAAGGGGGCGGGGAGCTGTTTTTT. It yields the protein CSVGYYPQGGGELFF.

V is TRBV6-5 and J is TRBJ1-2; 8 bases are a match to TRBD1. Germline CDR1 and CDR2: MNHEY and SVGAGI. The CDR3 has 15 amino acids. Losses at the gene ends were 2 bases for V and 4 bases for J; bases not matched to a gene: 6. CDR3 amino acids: CASSYGGTGGYGYTF. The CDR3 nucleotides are TGTGCCAGCAGTTACGGCGGGACAGGAGGCTATGGCTACACCTTC.

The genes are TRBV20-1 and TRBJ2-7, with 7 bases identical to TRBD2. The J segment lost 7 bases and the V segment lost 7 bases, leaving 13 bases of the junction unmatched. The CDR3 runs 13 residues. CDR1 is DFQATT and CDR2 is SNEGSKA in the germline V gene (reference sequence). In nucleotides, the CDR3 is TGCAGTGTACCGGGACTGGGACTATGGGAGCAGTACTTC. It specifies CSVPGLGLWEQYF.

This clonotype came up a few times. CDR3 DNA: TGTGCCAGCAGTTACATGGGCGGGAGCTACGAGCAGTACTTC. Translation: CASSYMGGSYEQYF. V and J are TRBV6-5 and TRBJ2-7, with 7 bases fitting TRBD2. The CDR3 spans 14 residues. With V trimmed by 2 bases and J by 3 bases, 4 bases remained unmatched. Germline V lookup: CDR1 MNHEY, CDR2 SVGAGI.

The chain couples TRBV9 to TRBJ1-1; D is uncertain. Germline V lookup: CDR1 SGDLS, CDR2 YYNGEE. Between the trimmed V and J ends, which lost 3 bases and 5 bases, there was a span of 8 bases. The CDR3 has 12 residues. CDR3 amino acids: CASSGIWTEAFF. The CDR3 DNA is TGTGCCAGCAGCGGGATATGGACTGAAGCTTTCTTT.

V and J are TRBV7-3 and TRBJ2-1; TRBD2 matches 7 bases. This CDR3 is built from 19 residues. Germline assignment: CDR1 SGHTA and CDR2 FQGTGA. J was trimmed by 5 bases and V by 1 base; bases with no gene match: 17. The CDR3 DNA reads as TGTGCCAGCAGCTTAAACGTGGGGACCAGCGGGGCCACCGACAATGAGCAGTTCTTC. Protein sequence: CASSLNVGTSGATDNEQFF.